This is a list of T cell receptor beta chains from one sample in a study of control samples from healthy donors and cancer patients. TCRdb keeps only in-frame clones here, not all; method: immunoSEQ multiplex PCR. The repertoire holds tens of thousands of clones, with 88% as singletons. Sequenced input: blood. The receptors come from a woman aged 45-59 years in good health. Each CDR3 is given with its conserved first and last residue. Each record gives: V gene, clone size, CDR3 protein. Some rows mark clone size as missing; the rest say once, few, many or name a class of expanded clone.

v_call: TRBV5-6
clone_size: NA
cdr3_aa: CASSYDRQEIEF

v_call: TRBV6-1
clone_size: NA
cdr3_aa: CASSEFGNQPQHF

v_call: TRBV4-1
clone_size: NA
cdr3_aa: CASSPSSGGLAQLETQYF

v_call: TRBV10-3
clone_size: NA
cdr3_aa: CAISVRGTGNEQFF

v_call: TRBV5-5
clone_size: NA
cdr3_aa: CASSLSGLSGNTIYF

v_call: TRBV11-2
clone_size: NA
cdr3_aa: CASSLDGGGNTEAFF

v_call: TRBV2
clone_size: once
cdr3_aa: CASSLSRDTEAFF

v_call: TRBV12-3/TRBV12-4
clone_size: NA
cdr3_aa: CASSFRWTGELFF

v_call: TRBV7-2
clone_size: once
cdr3_aa: CASSLLTTEAFF

v_call: TRBV2
clone_size: NA
cdr3_aa: CASSGISEDYGYTF

v_call: TRBV6-5
clone_size: NA
cdr3_aa: CASRALAGGVETQYF

v_call: TRBV15
clone_size: NA
cdr3_aa: CATSREPTGALGVRTF

v_call: TRBV5-1
clone_size: NA
cdr3_aa: CASRTGPENSPLHF

v_call: TRBV6-6
clone_size: NA
cdr3_aa: CASKSGDTGELFF

v_call: TRBV5-1
clone_size: NA
cdr3_aa: CASSFIGLGTDTQYF

v_call: TRBV6-1
clone_size: NA
cdr3_aa: CASSESPSTEAFF

v_call: TRBV11-2
clone_size: NA
cdr3_aa: CASSSKGRAGGAQYF

v_call: TRBV13
clone_size: NA
cdr3_aa: CASSLYNGGNRGAFF

v_call: TRBV7-6
clone_size: NA
cdr3_aa: CASSLTGGWTDTQYF

v_call: TRBV12-2
clone_size: NA
cdr3_aa: CASRLCDGYTF

v_call: TRBV6-6
clone_size: NA
cdr3_aa: CASSPGTGINEAFF

v_call: TRBV24-1
clone_size: NA
cdr3_aa: CATSGLVGTDTQYF

v_call: TRBV2
clone_size: NA
cdr3_aa: CASASPGALTDTQYF

v_call: TRBV12-3/TRBV12-4
clone_size: few
cdr3_aa: CASSFGPGEQYF

v_call: TRBV9
clone_size: once
cdr3_aa: CASSAWDRGATEAFF

v_call: TRBV6-1
clone_size: NA
cdr3_aa: CASSDPRVGYTF

v_call: TRBV19
clone_size: NA
cdr3_aa: CASNANTEAFF

v_call: TRBV6-5
clone_size: NA
cdr3_aa: CASSHRGPRTEAFF

v_call: TRBV12-3/TRBV12-4
clone_size: NA
cdr3_aa: CASSLAGTYEQYF

v_call: TRBV2
clone_size: NA
cdr3_aa: CASSEAGSRTDTQYF

v_call: TRBV27
clone_size: NA
cdr3_aa: CASSFRGNQPQHF